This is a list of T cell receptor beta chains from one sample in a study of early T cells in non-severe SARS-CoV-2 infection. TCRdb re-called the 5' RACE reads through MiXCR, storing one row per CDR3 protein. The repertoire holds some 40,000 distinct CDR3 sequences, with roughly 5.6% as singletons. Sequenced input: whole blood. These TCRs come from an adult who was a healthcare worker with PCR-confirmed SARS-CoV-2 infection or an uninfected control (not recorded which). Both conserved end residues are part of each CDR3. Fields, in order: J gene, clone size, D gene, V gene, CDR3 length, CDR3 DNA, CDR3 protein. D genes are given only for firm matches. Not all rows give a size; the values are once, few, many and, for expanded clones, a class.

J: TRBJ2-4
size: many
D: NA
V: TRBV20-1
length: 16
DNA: TGCAGTGGGGTCTCCAGGTTGGAATTAGTCAAAAACATTCAGTACTTC
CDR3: CSGVSRLELVKNIQYF

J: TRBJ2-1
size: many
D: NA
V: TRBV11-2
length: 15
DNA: TGTGCCAGCAGCTTAGGAGGTGGCCTATCGGGTGAGCAGTTCTTC
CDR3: CASSLGGGLSGEQFF

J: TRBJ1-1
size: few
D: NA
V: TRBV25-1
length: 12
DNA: TGTGCCAGCGGGACTGGGACGACTGAAGCTTTCTTT
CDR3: CASGTGTTEAFF

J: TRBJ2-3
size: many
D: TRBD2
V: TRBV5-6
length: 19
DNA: TGTGCCAGCAGCGGGGTAGGACTAGCGGGGGCCCTCTCCACAGATACGCAGTATTTT
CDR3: CASSGVGLAGALSTDTQYF

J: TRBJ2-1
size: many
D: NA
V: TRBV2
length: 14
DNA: TGTGCCAGCAGTGAGAGGACGGGACGCAATGAGCAGTTCTTC
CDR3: CASSERTGRNEQFF

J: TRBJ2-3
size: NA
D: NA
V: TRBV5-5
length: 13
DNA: TGTGCCAGCAGCGCCCGACTAGAGGATACGCAGTATTTT
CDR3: CASSARLEDTQYF

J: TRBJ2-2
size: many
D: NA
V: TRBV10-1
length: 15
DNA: TGCGCCAGCAGTACAGGCAACGCGAACACCGGGGAGCTGTTTTTT
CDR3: CASSTGNANTGELFF

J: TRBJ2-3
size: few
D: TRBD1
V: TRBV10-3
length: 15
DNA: TGTGCCATCAGTGACCCGGGACAGGGGGCAGATACGCAGTATTTT
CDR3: CAISDPGQGADTQYF

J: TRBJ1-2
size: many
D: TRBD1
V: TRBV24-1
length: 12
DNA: TGTGCCACCCGGGACAGGGGAAATGGCTACACCTTC
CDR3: CATRDRGNGYTF

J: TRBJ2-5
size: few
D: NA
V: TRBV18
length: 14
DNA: TGTGCCAGCTCACCCGGGGATCAGGGTGAGACCCAGTACTTC
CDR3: CASSPGDQGETQYF

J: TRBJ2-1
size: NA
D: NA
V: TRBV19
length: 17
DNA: TGTGCCAGTAGTATAAGATTCGCAGGGGCCGTTTACAATGAGCAGTTCTTC
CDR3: CASSIRFAGAVYNEQFF

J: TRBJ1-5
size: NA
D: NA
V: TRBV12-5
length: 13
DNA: TGTGCTAGTGGTTTGGAGGATGGGCAGCCCCAGCATTTT
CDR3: CASGLEDGQPQHF

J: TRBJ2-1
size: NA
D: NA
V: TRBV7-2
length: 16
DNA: TGTGCCAGCAGCTTAGATCGCGAGAGTCTCGCGCGTGAGCAGTTCTTC
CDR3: CASSLDRESLAREQFF

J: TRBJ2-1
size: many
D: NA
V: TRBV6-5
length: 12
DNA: TGTGCCAGCAATGACAGGTACAATGAGCAGTTCTTC
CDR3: CASNDRYNEQFF

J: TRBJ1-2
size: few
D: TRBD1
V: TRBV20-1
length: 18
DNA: TGCAGTGCTAGAGGGCGGGACAGGGAGATAGGGAAATGGTATGGCTACACCTTC
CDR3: CSARGRDREIGKWYGYTF

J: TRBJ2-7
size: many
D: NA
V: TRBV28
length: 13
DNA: TGTGCCAGCAGTTCAGGACAGCACTACGAGCAGTACTTC
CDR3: CASSSGQHYEQYF

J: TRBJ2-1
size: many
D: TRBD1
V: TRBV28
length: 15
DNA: TGTGCCAGCAGCGCAGGGGGCGCAGCCTACAATGAGCAGTTCTTC
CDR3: CASSAGGAAYNEQFF

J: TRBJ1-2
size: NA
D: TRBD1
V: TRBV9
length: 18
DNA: TGTGCCAGCAGCCCGGGAATCGGGACAGATAACCTAAACTATGGCTACACCTTC
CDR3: CASSPGIGTDNLNYGYTF